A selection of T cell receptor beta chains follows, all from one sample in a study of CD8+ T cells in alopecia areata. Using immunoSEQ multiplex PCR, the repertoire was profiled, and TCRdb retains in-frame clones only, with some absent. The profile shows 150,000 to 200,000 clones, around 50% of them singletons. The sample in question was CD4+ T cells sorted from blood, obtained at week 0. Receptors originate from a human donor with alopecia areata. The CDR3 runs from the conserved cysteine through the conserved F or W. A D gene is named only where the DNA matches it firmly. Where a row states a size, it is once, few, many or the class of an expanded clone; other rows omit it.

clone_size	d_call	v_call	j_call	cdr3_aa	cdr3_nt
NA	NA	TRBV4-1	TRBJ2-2	CASSLVGGAMFF	TGCGCCAGCAGCCTCGTGGGGGGTGCAATGTTTTTT
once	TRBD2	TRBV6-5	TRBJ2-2	CASRTGTSWGGELFF	TGTGCCAGCAGAACCGGGACTAGTTGGGGCGGGGAGCTGTTTTTT
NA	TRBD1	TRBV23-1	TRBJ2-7	CASSQSDRGSYEQYF	TGCGCCAGCAGTCAATCGGACAGGGGATCCTACGAGCAGTACTTC
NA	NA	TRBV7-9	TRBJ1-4	CASSGGATNEKLFF	TGTGCCAGCAGCGGAGGGGCGACTAATGAAAAACTGTTTTTT
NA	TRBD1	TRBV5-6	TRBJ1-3	CASSWDRSGNTIYF	TGTGCCAGCAGCTGGGACAGGTCTGGAAACACCATATATTTT
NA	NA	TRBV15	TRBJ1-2	CATGRAGTYGYTF	TGTGCCACCGGACGGGCGGGAACCTATGGCTACACCTTC
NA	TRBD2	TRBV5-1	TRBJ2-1	CASSSGLAGDNEQFF	TGCGCCAGCAGCTCAGGACTAGCGGGTGACAATGAGCAGTTCTTC
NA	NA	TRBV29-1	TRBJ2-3	CSVAKGGGTSTDTQYF	TGCAGCGTTGCCAAAGGGGGCGGGACTAGCACAGATACGCAGTATTTT
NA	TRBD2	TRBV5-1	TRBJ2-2	CASSLEGGGRETGELFF	TGCGCCAGCAGCTTGGAAGGCGGGGGTCGGGAGACCGGGGAGCTGTTTTTT
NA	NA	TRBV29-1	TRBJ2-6	CSVGGDTGTGANVLIF	TGCAGCGTTGGGGGGGACACAGGGACTGGGGCCAACGTCCTGATTTTC
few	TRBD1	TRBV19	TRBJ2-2	CASRETGAMGELFF	TGTGCCAGTCGTGAGACAGGGGCGATGGGGGAGCTGTTTTTT
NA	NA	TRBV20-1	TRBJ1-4	CSAAPLVLFF	TGCAGTGCTGCCCCTTTGGTACTGTTTTTT
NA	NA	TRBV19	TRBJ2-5	CASRQQETQYF	TGTGCCAGCCGACAGCAAGAGACCCAGTACTTC
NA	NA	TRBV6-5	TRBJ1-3	CASSLGGSGNTIYF	TGTGCCAGCAGTTTGGGGGGTTCTGGAAACACCATATATTTT
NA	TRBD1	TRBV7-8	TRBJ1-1	CASSWDSEAFF	TGTGCCAGCAGCTGGGACAGTGAAGCTTTCTTT
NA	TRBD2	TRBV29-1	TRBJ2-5	CSAESSGDQETQYF	TGCAGCGCTGAATCTAGCGGGGACCAAGAGACCCAGTACTTC
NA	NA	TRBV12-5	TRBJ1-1	CASGFWWNTEAFF	TGTGCTAGTGGTTTTTGGTGGAACACTGAAGCTTTCTTT
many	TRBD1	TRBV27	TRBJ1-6	CASSAGQGSNSPLHF	TGTGCCAGCAGCGCCGGACAGGGTTCGAATTCACCCCTCCACTTT
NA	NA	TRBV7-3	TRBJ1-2	CASSYTGMDGYTF	TGTGCCAGCAGCTATACAGGGATGGATGGCTACACCTTC
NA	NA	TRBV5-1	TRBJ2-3	CASSLGEGTQYF	TGCGCCAGCAGCTTGGGAGAGGGTACGCAGTATTTT
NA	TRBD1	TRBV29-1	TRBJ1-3	CSAATGIGNTIYF	TGCAGCGCAGCGACAGGGATTGGAAACACCATATATTTT
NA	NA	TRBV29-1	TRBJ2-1	CSVGPTTEQFF	TGCAGCGTTGGACCGACTACTGAGCAGTTCTTC
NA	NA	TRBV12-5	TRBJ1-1	CASRSTLPGAEAFF	TGTGCTAGCCGATCGACCCTTCCCGGCGCTGAAGCTTTCTTT
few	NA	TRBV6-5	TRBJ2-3	CASRPSTDTQYF	TGTGCCAGCAGGCCTAGCACAGATACGCAGTATTTT
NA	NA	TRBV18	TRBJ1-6	CASSPAVDNNSPLHF	TGTGCCAGCTCACCGGCCGTCGACAATAATTCACCCCTCCACTTT
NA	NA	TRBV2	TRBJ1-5	CASSDRDSNQPQHF	TGTGCCAGCAGTGATAGAGATAGCAATCAGCCCCAGCATTTT
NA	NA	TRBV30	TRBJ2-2	CAWSVGGYTGELFF	TGTGCCTGGAGTGTCGGAGGGTACACCGGGGAGCTGTTTTTT
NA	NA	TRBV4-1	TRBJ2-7	CASSQRSGQSSYEQYF	TGCGCCAGCAGCCAAAGATCCGGCCAGAGCTCCTACGAGCAGTACTTC
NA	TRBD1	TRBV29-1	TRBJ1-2	CSVETGGLSGYTF	TGCAGCGTTGAAACAGGGGGCTTATCTGGCTACACCTTC
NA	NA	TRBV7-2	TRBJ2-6	CASSNRNPGANVLTF	TGTGCCAGCAGCAACAGGAACCCTGGGGCCAACGTCCTGACTTTC
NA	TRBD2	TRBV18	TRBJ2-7	CASSPLAGSYEQYF	TGTGCCAGCTCACCGCTAGCGGGCTCCTACGAGCAGTACTTC
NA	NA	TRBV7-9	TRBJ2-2	CASSLALVNTGELFF	TGTGCCAGCAGCTTAGCGTTAGTGAACACCGGGGAGCTGTTTTTT
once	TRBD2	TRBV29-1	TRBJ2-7	CSVRLAGDEQYF	TGCAGCGTTCGGCTAGCGGGGGACGAGCAGTACTTC
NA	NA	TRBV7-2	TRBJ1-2	CASSSRQAIYGYTF	TGTGCCAGCAGCTCACGACAGGCGATCTATGGCTACACCTTC
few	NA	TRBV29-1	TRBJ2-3	CSVDMWGYTDTQYF	TGCAGCGTTGACATGTGGGGGTACACAGATACGCAGTATTTT
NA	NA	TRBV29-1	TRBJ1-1	CSVDRVSATEAFF	TGCAGCGTTGACAGGGTATCCGCCACTGAAGCTTTCTTT
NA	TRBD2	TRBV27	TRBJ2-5	CASSPKGLAGGHGTQYF	TGTGCCAGCAGTCCCAAGGGACTAGCGGGGGGGCATGGGACCCAGTACTTC
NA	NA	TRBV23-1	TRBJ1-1	CASSHIIVQSIMNTEAFF	TGCGCCAGCAGTCACATAATAGTACAATCAATCATGAACACTGAAGCTTTCTTT